Following are 9 T cell receptor beta chains from one sample sequenced in a study of cytomegalovirus exposure and HLA in healthy donors. The study ran its PCR with 60 Vbeta and 13 Jbeta primers. Clones were sequenced by immunoSEQ multiplex PCR, and TCRdb holds only the in-frame ones, with some missing. This table holds under 100,000 clones, around 81% found once. The sample was PBMCs. All receptors come from a man aged 18-30 years in good health and CMV-seropositive.

This clone has just one count. The chain employs TRBV6-5 and TRBJ2-7; possible D gene TRBD2, 5 bases. Germline V lookup: CDR1 MNHEY, CDR2 SVGAGI. The CDR3 runs 13 residues. V lost 3 bases and J lost 2, with 8 bases in between. The DNA for the CDR3 is TGTGCCAGCAGTTATAAGCGGCCCTACGAGCAGTACTTC. This gives the protein CASSYKRPYEQYF.

The chain recombines TRBV5-6 with TRBJ1-1, with TRBD1 as a possible D gene (6 bases). With 4 bases removed from V and 2 bases from J, the gap between germline ends came to 9 bases. Germline V gene lookup returns CDR1 SGHDT and CDR2 YYEEEE. There are 13 residues in the CDR3. The CDR3 is CASSRRGNTEAFF. The CDR3 DNA is TGTGCCAGCAGCCGCAGGGGAAACACTGAAGCTTTCTTT.

The gene calls are TRBV28 and TRBJ2-6; D gene ambiguous. Germline values: CDR1 MDHEN, CDR2 SYDVKM. V was shortened by 10 bases and J by 5 bases, with 9 bases between the two germline ends. CDR3 size: 12 residues. Here the CDR3 DNA reads TGTGCCACCCGCGGTCGGGCCAACGTCCTGACTTTC. Protein sequence: CATRGRANVLTF.

The chain carries TRBV4-2 and TRBJ1-4; 9 bases are shared with TRBD1. This CDR3 comprises 15 residues. Trimming took 4 bases from V and 6 from J; bases not matched to a gene: 6. CDR1 and CDR2 from the germline V gene are LGHNA and YNFKEQ. CDR3 bases: TGTGCCAGCAGCCCGCGGACAGGGGAAGATGAAAAACTGTTTTTT. Translation: CASSPRTGEDEKLFF.

The chain employs TRBV29-1 and TRBJ2-3, with unresolved D. This CDR3 region has 14 residues. Trimming left V 3 bases short and J 0 bases short, with 10 bases between. CDR1 is SQVTM and CDR2 is ANQGSEA in the germline V gene. In nucleotides, the CDR3 is TGCAGCGTTGAGGCGGCGGCTAGCACAGATACGCAGTATTTT. Its protein is CSVEAAASTDTQYF.

V gene TRBV7-9 combines with J gene TRBJ1-1; D remains unclear. V lost 0 bases and J lost 7, with 12 bases in between. In germline, CDR1 is SEHNR, CDR2 FQNEAQ (reference sequence). The CDR3 runs 14 residues. The CDR3 bases are TGTGCCAGCAGCTTAGCGGAGGGCCCCCTTGAAGCTTTCTTT. This encodes CASSLAEGPLEAFF.

This chain uses TRBV18 with TRBJ2-7; maybe TRBD1 (5 bases). Germline lookup yields CDR1 KGHSH and CDR2 LQKENI. V was shortened by 4 bases and J by 3 bases, with 13 bases between the two germline ends. The CDR3 is made up of 14 amino acids. The CDR3 loop is CASSRGRQGYEQYF. CDR3 nucleotides: TGTGCCAGCTCACGAGGAAGGCAGGGCTACGAGCAGTACTTC.

The V call is TRBV2, the J call TRBJ1-5; the D gene is possibly TRBD1 (5 bases). The germline CDR1 and CDR2 sequences are SNHLY and FYNNEI. CDR3 length: 17 residues. V lost 3 bases and J lost 5, with 20 bases in between. CDR3 residues: CASSDADTPLDHQPQHF. In nucleotides, the CDR3 is TGTGCCAGCAGTGATGCGGACACGCCTTTAGACCATCAGCCCCAGCATTTT.

The sample holds a few counts of this clone. V gene TRBV6-5 combines with J gene TRBJ2-7; no clear D gene. The V end was cut by 4 bases, the J end by 0 bases, with 13 bases between. The CDR3 contains 15 residues. From germline, CDR1 is MNHEY and CDR2 SVGAGI. This CDR3 reads CASSSNGFGSYEQYF. CDR3 DNA: TGTGCCAGCAGTTCGAACGGTTTCGGCTCCTACGAGCAGTACTTC.